The 27 T cell receptor beta chains listed next were all sequenced from one sample in a study of response to subunit inactivated influenza vaccine. TCRdb re-derived calls from the RT-PCR reads in MiXCR, one entry per CDR3 protein. This repertoire shows about 800,000 distinct CDR3 sequences, 21% found once; its top ten account for roughly 10%. The material sequenced was PBMCs from blood, taken less than 6 days after vaccination. Receptors were obtained from a man over 45 who received an inactivated influenza vaccine.

This clonotype was found a few times. The chain carries TRBV5-5 and TRBJ2-7, with TRBD1 as a possible D gene (6 bases). Per the germline V gene, CDR1 is SGHKS and CDR2 is YYEKEE (reference sequence). This CDR3 contains 14 residues. The ends were cut back, 3 bases at V and 3 bases at J, with 13 bases in the middle. The CDR3 sequence is CASSYRDTYYEQYF. The CDR3, as DNA: TGTGCCAGCAGCTACCGGGACACTTACTACGAGCAGTACTTC.

This clonotype has only a few counts. The V and J genes are TRBV4-3 and TRBJ2-3; D not resolved. Germline lookup yields CDR1 LGHNA and CDR2 YSLEER. This CDR3 region has 15 residues. The V end lost 4 bases, the J end lost 2 bases, and 13 bases lay between the germline ends. CDR3 amino acids: CASSPAGPHTDTQYF. CDR3 nucleotide sequence: TGCGCCAGCAGCCCAGCAGGTCCTCACACAGATACGCAGTATTTT.

Relative to its sample, this clonotype is medium-sized. The chain uses TRBV29-1 and TRBJ2-3; 14 bases are shared with TRBD2. The CDR3 is 15 amino acids. Germline loops: CDR1 SQVTM, CDR2 ANQGSEA. V shed 3 bases and J 5 bases; nucleotides not matched to a gene: 4. CDR3 in amino acids: CSVEGLAGAIDTQYF. The CDR3 region has the DNA TGCAGCGTTGAGGGACTAGCGGGAGCAATAGATACGCAGTATTTT.

The chain combines TRBV10-3 with TRBJ2-3; 9 bases map to TRBD2. CDR1 ENHRY and CDR2 SYGVKD come from the germline V gene. V lost 0 bases, J lost 5 bases, and 6 bases stayed unmatched. The CDR3 is made up of 16 amino acids. CDR3 region: CAISESWREGLDTQYF. The CDR3 nucleotides read TGTGCCATCAGTGAGTCCTGGCGGGAGGGCTTAGATACGCAGTATTTT.

Comments on this clonotype: A read error may account for a junction end that differs from germline. The chain combines TRBV15 with TRBJ2-3, with 10 nucleotides matching TRBD2. The CDR3 runs 17 residues. Germline CDR1 reads LNHNV; CDR2 reads YYDKDF (reference sequence). The chain's CDR3 is CATTRGSGGYSTNTQYF. For the CDR3, the DNA is TGTGCCACCACCAGGGGTAGCGGGGGGTATAGCACAAATACGCAGTATTTT.

This clonotype was recorded a few times. The chain links TRBV12-3 or TRBV12-4 to TRBJ1-2; TRBD1 matches 7 bases. With V trimmed by 3 bases and J by 12 bases, 4 bases remained unmatched. CDR3 length: 11 residues. The CDR3 DNA sequence: TGTGCCAGCAGTTTCGACAGGGATCACACCTTC. Protein sequence: CASSFDRDHTF.

The rearrangement uses TRBV7-9 and TRBJ2-3, with 11 positions matching TRBD1. Germline trimming cut 7 bases from V and 5 bases from J; bases unmatched to any gene: 11. The CDR3 loop spans 16 amino acids. Per the germline V gene, CDR1 is SEHNR and CDR2 is FQNEAQ (reference sequence). The CDR3 DNA sequence: TGTGCCAGCACCGAGATGGACAGGGGGCAGGAAGATACGCAGTATTTT. This codes for CASTEMDRGQEDTQYF.

This clonotype was counted between two and nine times. The V call is TRBV6-2 or TRBV6-3, the J call TRBJ2-5; D is possibly TRBD1 (5 bases). Germline loops: CDR1 MNHEY, CDR2 SVGEGT. The CDR3 has 12 amino acids. The V and J ends lost 9 bases and 5 bases respectively, with 13 bases between them. DNA of the CDR3: TGTGCCAGTCGGACACCCTTGGAGACCCAGTACTTC. This encodes CASRTPLETQYF.

In its sample, this clonotype was seen a few times. The chain is built from TRBV5-1 and TRBJ1-2, with 9 bases lining up with TRBD1. CDR3 length: 15 amino acids. CDR1 and CDR2 from the germline V gene are SGHRS and YFSETQ. V shed 4 bases and J 5 bases; nucleotides not matched to a gene: 9. Here the CDR3 reads CASSETGGRQYGYTF. CDR3 DNA: TGCGCCAGCAGCGAGACAGGGGGACGGCAATATGGCTACACCTTC.

In this sample, this clonotype turned up a few times. The chain is built from TRBV20-1 and TRBJ1-6, with D unclear. The CDR3 is 13 amino acids. Looked up from germline, CDR1 is DFQATT and CDR2 is SNEGSKA (reference sequence). The V end lost 1 base, the J end lost 7 bases, and 8 bases lay between the germline ends. The CDR3: CSARGTLNSPLHF. DNA of the CDR3: TGCAGTGCTAGAGGGACCCTGAATTCACCCCTCCACTTT.

This chain joins TRBV7-2 and TRBJ2-7; D is ambiguous. The CDR3 is 14 amino acids. Trimming stripped 5 bases from V and 4 bases from J, with 15 bases between. CDR1 is SGHTA and CDR2 is FQGNSA in the germline V gene. The CDR3 DNA reads as TGTGCCAGCAGCCCCAAAGCGACCAAATACGAGCAGTACTTC. It codes for CASSPKATKYEQYF.

The chain's CDR3 is CSAGHGNQPQHF. Here the CDR3 DNA reads TGCAGTGCCGGGCACGGCAATCAGCCCCAGCATTTT. J is TRBJ1-5 and V is TRBV20-1; D gene uncertain. The length of the CDR3 is 12 residues. Germline V CDR1 and CDR2: DFQATT, SNEGSKA (reference sequence). V lost 6 bases, J lost 2 bases, and 8 bases lay in between.

The genes are TRBV4-3 and TRBJ2-3; possibly TRBD1 for D (5 bases). Germline assignment: CDR1 LGHNA and CDR2 YSLEER. CDR3 length: 15 residues. V was trimmed by 4 bases and J by 0 bases, leaving 11 bases between them. The DNA for the CDR3 is TGCGCCAGCAGCCCAGGGCGTACTAGCACAGATACGCAGTATTTT. Protein product: CASSPGRTSTDTQYF.

This chain's CDR3 is CASSLDSSRQPQHF. The CDR3 coding sequence is TGTGCCAGCAGCCTCGATTCCTCACGTCAGCCCCAGCATTTT. The chain combines TRBV3-1 with TRBJ1-5; D not certain. V was clipped by 4 bases and J by 6 bases, with 13 bases between them. Germline V gene sequence: CDR1 LGHDT, CDR2 YNNKEL (reference sequence). The CDR3 is 14 residues long.

The chain has TRBV29-1 and TRBJ2-1; D is undetermined. Between the trimmed V and J ends, which lost 4 bases and 8 bases, there was a span of 12 bases. The CDR3 consists of 12 residues. The germline V gene has CDR1 SQVTM and CDR2 ANQGSEA. This chain's CDR3 is CSVGALVYEQFF. The CDR3 bases are TGCAGCGTTGGTGCCCTAGTCTATGAGCAGTTCTTC.

This clonotype was picked up a small number of times. This rearrangement joins TRBV29-1 to TRBJ1-2; weak D call: TRBD1 (5 bases). CDR3 length equals 14 residues. The V end lost 1 base, the J end lost 2 bases, and 11 bases lay between the germline ends. Germline lookup yields CDR1 SQVTM and CDR2 ANQGSEA. The CDR3 region is CSVEGDGLNYGYTF. For the CDR3, the DNA is TGCAGCGTTGAAGGGGACGGACTCAACTATGGCTACACCTTC. Looking up the rest from reference TRBV29-1 and TRBJ1-2 gives the full variable domain: SAVISQKPSRDICQRGTSLTIQCQVDSQVTMMFWYRQQPGQSLTLIATANQGSEATYESGFVIDKFPISRPNLTFSTLTVSNMSPEDSSIYLCSVEGDGLNYGYTFGSGTRLTVV.

The V and J genes are TRBV18 and TRBJ2-3, with D possibly being TRBD2 (5 bases). CDR3 length equals 17 residues. Trimming removed 2 bases at V and 0 bases at J, with 15 bases between. CDR1 KGHSH and CDR2 LQKENI come from the germline V gene. CDR3 protein: CASSPFTRRSSTDTQYF. The CDR3 nucleotides are TGTGCCAGCTCACCATTTACTAGGAGATCTAGCACAGATACGCAGTATTTT.

Only a few counts were recorded for this clonotype. The V and J genes are TRBV29-1 and TRBJ2-1, with D unresolved. Per germline, CDR1 SQVTM and CDR2 ANQGSEA. V gave up 4 bases and J gave up 5 bases, with 9 bases separating them. This CDR3 has 12 residues. The CDR3: CSVVVTDNEQFF. CDR3 DNA sequence: TGCAGCGTTGTTGTGACTGACAATGAGCAGTTCTTC.

In this sample, this clonotype turned up a few times. The chain recombines TRBV2 with TRBJ1-2, with TRBD1 identical over 9 bases. The ends lost 3 bases at V and 5 bases at J; junction bases unmatched: 4. The germline V gene encodes CDR1 SNHLY and CDR2 FYNNEI. The length of the CDR3 is 14 residues. The CDR3 region is CASSDNRGRYGYTF. CDR3 nucleotide sequence: TGTGCCAGCAGTGACAACAGGGGGCGATATGGCTACACCTTC.

The V call is TRBV5-1, the J call TRBJ1-1; D unclear. CDR3 length: 14 amino acids. The germline V gene has CDR1 SGHRS and CDR2 YFSETQ. The V end lost 2 bases, the J end lost 3 bases, and 11 bases lay between the germline ends. This CDR3 reads CASSFGGQDTEAFF. The CDR3 DNA reads TGCGCCAGCAGCTTTGGAGGGCAGGACACTGAAGCTTTCTTT.

This sequence joins TRBV11-2 and TRBJ2-3, with a possible D match to TRBD2 (5 bases). Deletions cut 1 base from V and 0 bases from J, with 17 bases between. CDR1 SGHAT and CDR2 FQNNGV come from the germline V gene. The CDR3 covers 18 residues. The CDR3 bases are TGTGCCAGCAGCTTAGCTCTTTTGGGAGAAACTAGCACAGATACGCAGTATTTT. This sequence encodes CASSLALLGETSTDTQYF.

This clonotype was counted only a few times. This chain joins TRBV5-1 and TRBJ2-7; TRBD1 is a possible D gene (7 bases). Trimming left V 1 base short and J 1 base short, with 12 bases between. Germline CDR1 reads SGHRS; CDR2 reads YFSETQ. The CDR3 extends over 15 amino acids. Here the CDR3 reads CASSLIQGTSYEQYF. DNA for the CDR3: TGCGCCAGCAGCTTGATACAGGGGACTTCCTACGAGCAGTACTTC.

This chain uses TRBV6-1 with TRBJ2-7, with 10 bases aligning to TRBD2. Germline trimming cut 6 bases from V and 2 bases from J; bases unmatched to any gene: 4. The CDR3 totals 14 residues. Germline V lookup: CDR1 MNHNS, CDR2 SASEGT. CDR3 DNA sequence: TGTGCCAGCAGGGGGACTAGCGCAACCTACGAGCAGTACTTC. Amino acids: CASRGTSATYEQYF.

V and J are TRBV4-1 and TRBJ2-7, with D possibly matching TRBD1 (5 bases). The CDR3 consists of 14 residues. Trimming removed 2 bases at V and 4 bases at J, with 12 bases between. Germline V gene sequence: CDR1 MGHRA, CDR2 YSYEKL. In DNA form, the CDR3 reads TGCGCCAGCAGCCAAAAGGCAGGGTTATACGAGCAGTACTTC. Its protein product is CASSQKAGLYEQYF.

The V and J genes are TRBV7-2 and TRBJ2-1, with TRBD2 matching 8 bases. The CDR3 sequence is 15 residues long. Germline V lookup: CDR1 SGHTA, CDR2 FQGNSA. V gave up 1 base and J gave up 8 bases; unmatched junction bases: 7. This chain's CDR3 is CASSLEAGESHEQFF. The CDR3 DNA is TGTGCCAGCAGCTTAGAAGCGGGAGAATCCCATGAGCAGTTCTTC.

This clonotype was picked up a small number of times. V usage is TRBV10-3 and J usage is TRBJ2-5, with 7 bases that match TRBD1. The V segment lost 6 bases and the J segment 1 base; nucleotides outside the gene matches: 8. There are 15 residues in the CDR3. Germline lookup yields CDR1 ENHRY and CDR2 SYGVKD. The CDR3 sequence: CAISDPPGGQETQYF. CDR3 sequence (DNA): TGTGCCATCAGCGATCCCCCAGGGGGCCAAGAGACCCAGTACTTC.

This sequence joins TRBV7-6 and TRBJ2-7, with D maybe TRBD2 (8 bases). V dropped 1 base and J dropped 5 bases, with 15 bases sitting between them. The CDR3 covers 15 residues. CDR1 SGHVS and CDR2 FNYEAQ come from the germline V gene. As DNA, the CDR3 is TGTGCCAGCAGCTTAGACAGGGGACTAGTCAACGAGCAGTACTTC. It specifies CASSLDRGLVNEQYF.